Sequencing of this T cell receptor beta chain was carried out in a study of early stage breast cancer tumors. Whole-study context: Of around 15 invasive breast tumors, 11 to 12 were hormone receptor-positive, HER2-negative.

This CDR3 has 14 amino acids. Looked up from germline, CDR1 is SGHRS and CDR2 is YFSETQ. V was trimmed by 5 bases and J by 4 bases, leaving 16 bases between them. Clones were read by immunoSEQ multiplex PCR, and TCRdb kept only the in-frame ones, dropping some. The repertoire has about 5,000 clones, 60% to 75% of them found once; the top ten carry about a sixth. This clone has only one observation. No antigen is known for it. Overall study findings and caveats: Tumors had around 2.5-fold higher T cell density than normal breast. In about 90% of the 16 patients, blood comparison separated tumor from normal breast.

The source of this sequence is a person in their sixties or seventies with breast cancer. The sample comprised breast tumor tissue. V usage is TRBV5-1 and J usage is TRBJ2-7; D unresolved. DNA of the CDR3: TGCGCCAGCAGGGTCCAACCGCCTAGTTACGAGCAGTACTTC. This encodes CASRVQPPSYEQYF.